A single sample gave rise to the 23 T cell receptor beta chains below, sequenced in a study of OX40 agonist ivuxolimab in advanced cancers. The data were produced by immunoSEQ multiplex PCR, yet TCRdb's version contains in-frame clones alone and is incomplete. The repertoire holds roughly 38,000 clones, with around 80% as singletons. The sequencing used CD4+ or CD8+ T cells sorted from blood, collected in a trial of the OX40 agonist ivuxolimab. These TCRs come from an adult with an advanced solid tumor such as melanoma, head and neck, liver or kidney cancer.

This chain connects TRBV7-6 to TRBJ1-5; D is perhaps TRBD1 (6 bases). Germline V CDR1 and CDR2: SGHVS, FNYEAQ. V was pared by 1 base and J by 7 bases, with 17 bases between. CDR3 length equals 16 residues. This CDR3 is CASSLVSAGGEQPQHF. As DNA, the CDR3 is TGTGCCAGCAGCTTAGTCTCGGCGGGGGGCGAACAGCCCCAGCATTTT. The full variable domain, in which reference TRBV7-6 and TRBJ1-5 provide the parts outside the CDR3, is GAGVSQSPRYKVTKRGQDVALRCDPISGHVSLYWYRQALGQGPEFLTYFNYEAQQDKSGLPNDRFSAERPEGSISTLTIQRTEQRDSAMYRCASSLVSAGGEQPQHFGDGTRLSIL.

This clone was picked up a small number of times. The rearrangement links TRBV6-1 to TRBJ1-5, with TRBD1 matching over 9 bases. Trimming at V came to 4 bases and at J to 6 bases, leaving 4 bases not matched to a gene. CDR3 length: 14 amino acids. Germline CDR1 reads MNHNS; CDR2 reads SASEGT. CDR3 protein: CASSVTGGSQPQHF. The CDR3 DNA follows: TGTGCCAGCAGTGTAACAGGGGGCAGTCAGCCCCAGCATTTT.

The chain carries TRBV11-2 and TRBJ2-5; 8 bases fit TRBD1. V shed 6 bases, J shed 1 base, and the junction held 10 bases outside the gene matches. Germline V gene data show CDR1 as SGHAT and CDR2 as FQNNGV. There are 16 residues in the CDR3. DNA for the CDR3: TGTGCCAGCAGTCTAGGGACAGGACTATCCCAAGAGACCCAGTACTTC. This gives the protein CASSLGTGLSQETQYF.

The table lists this clone with a few counts. The chain employs TRBV30 and TRBJ1-5; D is unclear. V shed 1 base and J shed 6 bases, with 10 bases lying between them. There are 13 residues in the CDR3. Germline V gene data show CDR1 as GTSNPN and CDR2 as SVGIG (reference sequence). The CDR3 bases are TGTGCCTGGAGTGATGGGGATAGTCAGCCCCAGCATTTT. Its protein is CAWSDGDSQPQHF.

The rearrangement links TRBV5-4 to TRBJ2-2, with 7 bases matching TRBD1. Losses at the gene ends were 4 bases for V and 1 base for J; bases not matched to a gene: 13. Germline V gene lookup returns CDR1 SGHNT and CDR2 YYREEE (reference sequence). The CDR3 sequence is 18 residues long. CDR3 residues: CASSGQDRLIKNTGELFF. CDR3 bases: TGTGCCAGCAGCGGACAGGACCGCTTAATTAAGAACACCGGGGAGCTGTTTTTT.

The chain recombines TRBV5-6 with TRBJ1-3, with 7 bases that match TRBD1. Trimming removed 1 base from V and 4 bases from J; junction bases left unmatched: 8. Germline CDR1 is SGHDT and CDR2 is YYEEEE. The CDR3 is 16 residues long. The CDR3 bases are TGTGCCAGCAGCTTGTACGCCGGGACAGCGGGAAACACCATATATTTT. This codes for CASSLYAGTAGNTIYF.

The V gene is TRBV5-5, the J gene TRBJ2-1; 12 nucleotides agree with TRBD1. With 0 bases clipped from V and 11 bases from J, the junction kept 6 bases outside the gene matches. Germline CDR1 and CDR2: SGHKS and YYEKEE (reference sequence). The CDR3 runs to 15 residues. In DNA, the CDR3 is TGTGCCAGCAGCTTGGAGGGACAGGGGGCCCGTAAGCAGTTCTTC. It is translated as CASSLEGQGARKQFF.

The chain couples TRBV18 to TRBJ2-1, with TRBD1 matching over 7 bases. V was pared by 0 bases and J by 3 bases, with 8 bases of the junction left unmatched. This CDR3 comprises 17 residues. In germline, CDR1 is KGHSH, CDR2 LQKENI. The CDR3 loop is CASSPPQGQNYYNEQFF. CDR3 nucleotides: TGTGCCAGCTCACCACCCCAGGGACAGAATTACTACAATGAGCAGTTCTTC.

This clone was seen a few times. This chain links TRBV6-1 with TRBJ2-2; 7 nucleotides agree with TRBD1. Germline V gives CDR1 MNHNS, CDR2 SASEGT. After removal of 7 bases from V and 8 bases from J, the junction contained 13 bases not matched to a gene. The CDR3 totals 15 residues. CDR3 amino acids: CASKMDRRAGGELFF. The CDR3 DNA reads TGTGCCAGCAAGATGGACAGGCGGGCGGGTGGGGAGCTGTTTTTT.

This clone was recorded once. This chain uses TRBV30 with TRBJ1-4; 8 bases line up with TRBD1. Germline V lookup: CDR1 GTSNPN, CDR2 SVGIG (reference sequence). CDR3 size: 13 residues. V gave up 6 bases and J gave up 7 bases; unmatched junction bases: 7. CDR3 in amino acids: CACSRDRSEKLFF. The CDR3 nucleotides are TGTGCCTGTTCGAGGGACAGGAGTGAAAAACTGTTTTTT.

The rearrangement joins TRBV6-1 to TRBJ1-1; possibly TRBD1 for D (5 bases). V shed 3 bases and J shed 5 bases, with 16 bases lying between them. The CDR3 spans 15 residues. Looked up from germline, CDR1 is MNHNS and CDR2 is SASEGT. DNA for the CDR3: TGTGCCAGCAGTGATCCCCGCGGGGACGGGACTGAAGCTTTCTTT. This sequence encodes CASSDPRGDGTEAFF.

The chain employs TRBV11-3 and TRBJ2-1; TRBD1 agrees at 12 bases. With V trimmed by 5 bases and J by 9 bases, 2 bases remained unmatched. The germline gives CDR1 SGHNT, CDR2 YENEEA. CDR3 length: 13 amino acids. CDR3 coding DNA: TGTGCCAGCAGCCGGGACAGGGGGCGTGAGCAGTTCTTC. Its protein is CASSRDRGREQFF.

The genes are TRBV6-5 and TRBJ2-2, with no clear D. CDR1 is MNHEY, CDR2 SVGAGI, per germline. The V end was cut by 2 bases, the J end by 4 bases, with 8 bases between. The CDR3 length is 14 residues. CDR3 nucleotides: TGTGCCAGCAGTTACGACCAACTCACCGGGGAGCTGTTTTTT. Translation gives CASSYDQLTGELFF.

This sequence joins TRBV6-6 and TRBJ1-1; D gene uncertain. V lost 7 bases and J lost 1, with 10 bases in between. The germline V gene encodes CDR1 MNHNY and CDR2 SVGAGI (reference sequence). The CDR3 contains 13 residues. The chain's CDR3 is CASTPPGNTEAFF. CDR3 in DNA: TGTGCCAGCACCCCCCCCGGGAACACTGAAGCTTTCTTT.

The chain recombines TRBV23-1 with TRBJ2-3; D may correspond to TRBD1 or TRBD2 (5 bases each). TRBV23-1 is placed among ORFs of uncertain function. V was clipped by 3 bases and J by 0 bases, with 13 bases between them. The CDR3 consists of 16 residues. CDR3 sequence reads: CASSHLCRDSTDTQYF. For the CDR3, the DNA is TGCGCCAGCAGTCATCTCTGCCGGGACAGCACAGATACGCAGTATTTT.

The chain has TRBV21-1 and TRBJ2-3; TRBD2, as called in the table, went unchecked against the DNA. TRBV21-1 represents a pseudogene. The CDR3 runs to 19 residues. CDR3 DNA: TGTGCCAGCAGAAAAGCGGGGGGATGCCAGCTTTCTAGCACAGATACGCAGTATTTT. Protein: CASRKAGGCQLSSTDTQYF.

The chain uses TRBV6-6 and TRBJ2-1; TRBD1 matches 8 bases. CDR1 and CDR2 (germline): MNHNY, SVGAGI (reference sequence). The CDR3 contains 16 residues. The trim removed 2 bases at V and 6 bases at J, leaving 9 bases unmatched. CDR3 loop: CASSYGTGRGVNEQFF. The CDR3 nucleotides read TGTGCCAGCAGTTACGGGACAGGACGTGGGGTCAATGAGCAGTTCTTC.

The chain has TRBV5-4 and TRBJ1-2; D remains ambiguous. There are 14 residues in the CDR3. Germline assignment: CDR1 SGHNT and CDR2 YYREEE (reference sequence). Trimming took off 6 bases at V and 0 bases at J, with 12 bases between the two ends. CDR3 sequence reads: CASKLGSANYGYTF. CDR3 sequence (DNA): TGTGCCAGCAAGCTCGGCAGTGCTAACTATGGCTACACCTTC.

In its sample, this clone was seen a few times. The chain has TRBV29-1 and TRBJ2-7; the match to TRBD2 covers 10 bases. The germline gives CDR1 SQVTM, CDR2 ANQGSEA. The CDR3 runs 15 residues. V dropped 6 bases and J dropped 5; count of bases not matched to a gene: 13. This chain's CDR3 is CSVKGLAGVPNEQYF. As DNA, the CDR3 is TGCAGCGTCAAGGGCCTAGCGGGAGTTCCCAACGAGCAGTACTTC.

This sequence joins TRBV4-2 and TRBJ2-2, with 9 bases matching TRBD1. This CDR3 has 17 amino acids. CDR1 is LGHNA, CDR2 YNFKEQ, per germline. After removal of 6 bases from V and 1 base from J, the junction contained 9 bases not matched to a gene. The CDR3 loop reads CASRGRDREWNTGELFF. The CDR3 DNA sequence: TGTGCCAGCAGGGGCCGGGACAGGGAATGGAACACCGGGGAGCTGTTTTTT.

The CDR3 DNA reads as TGTGCCAGCCGGGACTATACAAACATTCAGTACTTC. This codes for CASRDYTNIQYF. The genes are TRBV2 and TRBJ2-4, with 7 positions matching TRBD2. V lost 8 bases to trimming and J lost 6 bases; unmatched junction nucleotides: 4. The CDR3 consists of 12 residues. Germline CDR1 is SNHLY and CDR2 is FYNNEI.

V and J are TRBV4-1 and TRBJ1-1; D uncertain. The CDR3 length is 13 residues. Trimming left V 0 bases short and J 13 bases short, with 15 bases between. In germline, CDR1 is MGHRA, CDR2 YSYEKL. CDR3 nucleotide sequence: TGCGCCAGCAGCCAAGAGGTGATGGCGAAAGATTTCTTT. Translated: CASSQEVMAKDFF.

The rearrangement links TRBV6-1 to TRBJ1-6, with D uncertain. CDR3 length: 13 residues. Germline V gives CDR1 MNHNS, CDR2 SASEGT. V shed 7 bases and J shed 7 bases, with 11 bases lying between them. The CDR3 protein is CASIEGNNSPLHF. The CDR3 DNA sequence: TGTGCCAGCATCGAGGGAAACAATTCACCCCTCCACTTT.